Below, 28 T cell receptor beta chains from the same sample are listed, as sequenced in a study of blood T cells in healthy people across ages. Through a sample-barcoded 5' primer and a J-beta primer mix, a second PCR was run for roughly 7 to 12 cycles. TCRdb processed the 5' RACE reads anew with MiXCR; each CDR3 protein has one entry. The sample includes 650,000 to 1,000,000 distinct CDR3 sequences, 36% of them seen just once. Sample: blood. The origin of the receptors is a man younger than 30 in good health.

This chain links TRBV4-3 with TRBJ1-4; 7 nucleotides match TRBD1. CDR1 LGHNA and CDR2 YSLEER come from the germline V gene. Germline trimming cut 8 bases from V and 0 bases from J; bases unmatched to any gene: 6. This CDR3 region has 15 residues. The CDR3 sequence: CASRDSDATNEKLFF. DNA for the CDR3: TGCGCCAGCCGGGACAGTGATGCAACTAATGAAAAACTGTTTTTT.

This clonotype has a handful of counts. The gene calls are TRBV4-3 and TRBJ2-7; 10 bases align to TRBD2. This CDR3 contains 18 residues. The V gene end was trimmed by 0 bases and the J gene end by 7 bases; junction bases not matched to a gene: 15. CDR1 is LGHNA and CDR2 is YSLEER in the germline V gene. CDR3 in amino acids: CASSQDMASGGLYNEQYF. The CDR3 bases are TGCGCCAGCAGCCAAGATATGGCTAGCGGGGGCCTATACAATGAGCAGTACTTC.

In this sample, this clonotype turned up a few times. The chain carries TRBV10-3 and TRBJ1-1, with 9 bases identical to TRBD1. The CDR3 sequence is 15 residues long. V lost 3 bases to trimming and J lost 0 bases; unmatched junction nucleotides: 2. The germline V gene has CDR1 ENHRY and CDR2 SYGVKD. CDR3 protein: CAISEDRGMNTEAFF. The CDR3 DNA follows: TGTGCCATCAGTGAAGACAGGGGGATGAACACTGAAGCTTTCTTT.

The chain uses TRBV4-1 and TRBJ2-5, with a tentative D call TRBD1 (6 bases). Between the trimmed V and J ends, which lost 5 bases and 4 bases, there was a span of 17 bases. Germline CDR1 and CDR2: MGHRA and YSYEKL. CDR3 size: 15 residues. This chain's CDR3 is CASSKGDRQGETQYF. For the CDR3, the DNA is TGCGCCAGCAGCAAGGGGGACCGCCAAGGAGAGACCCAGTACTTC.

This clonotype has just a few counts. V usage is TRBV20-1 and J usage is TRBJ2-4, with D perhaps matching TRBD1 (6 bases). Germline CDR1 DFQATT, CDR2 SNEGSKA (reference sequence). Trimming took off 2 bases at V and 11 bases at J, with 19 bases between the two ends. The CDR3 is made up of 14 amino acids. DNA for the CDR3: TGCAGTGCTAGACCCCTGACAGGAGGTTACCTTCAGTACTTC. As protein: CSARPLTGGYLQYF.

This rearrangement joins TRBV6-6 to TRBJ1-6; D uncertain. Germline V lookup: CDR1 MNHNY, CDR2 SVGAGI (reference sequence). Trimming left V 4 bases short and J 10 bases short, with 11 bases between. The CDR3 extends over 13 amino acids. DNA for the CDR3: TGTGCCAGCAGTTCTAGGGTCCAGTCACCCCTCCACTTT. Translating gives CASSSRVQSPLHF.

This clonotype was seen many times. This chain uses TRBV7-2 with TRBJ1-2; D call uncertain. CDR1 and CDR2 (germline): SGHTA, FQGNSA. There are 15 residues in the CDR3. Trimming shortened V by 1 base and J by 2 bases, and 11 bases separated the two germline ends. The DNA for the CDR3 is TGTGCCAGCAGCTTAGTCGGCACAGACAACTATGGCTACACCTTC. It codes for CASSLVGTDNYGYTF. The whole variable domain, filled in from reference TRBV7-2 and TRBJ1-2, reads GAGVSQSPSNKVTEKGKDVELRCDPISGHTALYWYRQSLGQGLEFLIYFQGNSAPDKSGLPSDRFSAERTGGSVSTLTIQRTQQEDSAVYLCASSLVGTDNYGYTFGSGTRLTVV.

The chain joins TRBV12-3 or TRBV12-4 to TRBJ2-5, with TRBD1 as a possible D gene (5 bases). V gave up 3 bases and J gave up 5 bases, with 10 bases separating them. The CDR3 is 13 amino acids. CDR3 region: CASSFPGLETQYF. The CDR3 bases are TGTGCCAGCAGTTTCCCAGGGCTGGAGACCCAGTACTTC.

This clonotype was seen at least ten times. This chain's CDR3 is CASSLPIGDRTYEQYF. CDR3 sequence (DNA): TGTGCCAGCAGTTTACCCATCGGGGACAGGACCTACGAGCAGTACTTC. The V and J genes are TRBV28 and TRBJ2-7, with 8 positions matching TRBD1. The ends lost 2 bases at V and 2 bases at J; junction bases unmatched: 8. The CDR3 runs 16 residues. Germline-derived CDR1 and CDR2 are MDHEN and SYDVKM.

Only a few counts were recorded for this clonotype. The gene calls are TRBV9 and TRBJ2-5, with a tentative D call TRBD2 (5 bases). Germline V gene lookup returns CDR1 SGDLS and CDR2 YYNGEE. CDR3 size: 14 residues. The V gene lost 0 bases and the J gene lost 4 bases, with 10 bases spanning the gap. The CDR3 protein is CASSVGGSVETQYF. CDR3 in DNA: TGTGCCAGCAGCGTAGGGGGTAGCGTAGAGACCCAGTACTTC.

V usage is TRBV11-2 and J usage is TRBJ2-7, with 9 nucleotides matching TRBD2. Germline V gene lookup returns CDR1 SGHAT and CDR2 FQNNGV. This CDR3 is 14 amino acids long. Trimming removed 5 bases from V and 0 bases from J; junction bases left unmatched: 2. CDR3 residues: CASSKAGGSYEQYF. The CDR3 DNA sequence: TGTGCCAGCAGCAAAGCGGGAGGCTCCTACGAGCAGTACTTC.

On this clonotype: A junction boundary mismatches the germline segment, possibly from a read error. V usage is TRBV27 and J usage is TRBJ2-3, with 7 bases aligning to TRBD1. The CDR3 is made up of 17 amino acids. Germline V lookup: CDR1 MNHEY, CDR2 SMNVEV (reference sequence). As DNA, the CDR3 is TGTGCCAGCAGTATCCTCGCAAAGGGCCGTGGGACAGATACTCAGTATTTT. Translation gives CASSILAKGRGTDTQYF.

The chain has TRBV10-3 and TRBJ2-3; TRBD2 is a possible D gene (6 bases). Trimming cost V 8 bases and J 0 bases, with 12 bases left between them. Germline values: CDR1 ENHRY, CDR2 SYGVKD. There are 14 residues in the CDR3. CDR3 sequence (DNA): TGTGCCATCGGAGGGGATACTAGCACAGATACGCAGTATTTT. Translating it yields CAIGGDTSTDTQYF.

The sample holds many counts of this clonotype. V and J are TRBV7-2 and TRBJ2-1; possible D gene TRBD2, 5 bases. There are 15 residues in the CDR3. CDR1 SGHTA and CDR2 FQGNSA come from the germline V gene. V lost 0 bases and J lost 1, with 7 bases in between. The CDR3, as DNA: TGTGCCAGCAGCTTAGCCTGGACTTCCTACAATGAGCAGTTCTTC. Encoded protein: CASSLAWTSYNEQFF. Filled out from reference TRBV7-2 and TRBJ2-1, the complete variable domain reads GAGVSQSPSNKVTEKGKDVELRCDPISGHTALYWYRQSLGQGLEFLIYFQGNSAPDKSGLPSDRFSAERTGGSVSTLTIQRTQQEDSAVYLCASSLAWTSYNEQFFGPGTRLTVL.

The chain joins TRBV12-3 or TRBV12-4 to TRBJ1-1; 9 positions match TRBD1. This CDR3 region has 14 residues. Germline trimming cut 8 bases from V and 4 bases from J; bases unmatched to any gene: 8. The CDR3 protein is CASGQQGASTEAFF. DNA for the CDR3: TGTGCCAGCGGCCAACAGGGGGCCAGCACTGAAGCTTTCTTT.

This clonotype has a handful of counts. The CDR3 sequence: CASSRTGNYQETQYF. CDR3 DNA: TGCGCCAGCAGCCGGACAGGGAACTACCAAGAGACCCAGTACTTC. The chain recombines TRBV5-1 with TRBJ2-5; 8 bases line up with TRBD1. The length of the CDR3 is 15 residues. The junction had 5 bases not matched to a gene; V was cut back by 4 bases and J by 0 bases. CDR1 is SGHRS, CDR2 YFSETQ, per germline.

The DNA for the CDR3 is TGTGCCAGCAGCTTAGAGGGTTTGAGATATGGCTACACCTTC. This encodes CASSLEGLRYGYTF. This chain joins TRBV11-2 and TRBJ1-2; D unclear. Germline V lookup: CDR1 SGHAT, CDR2 FQNNGV. This CDR3 has 14 amino acids. V dropped 0 bases and J dropped 5 bases, with 10 bases sitting between them.

This clonotype showed up just a few times. This chain links TRBV20-1 with TRBJ2-3; no clear D gene. The length of the CDR3 is 13 residues. The V and J ends lost 6 bases and 1 base respectively, with 11 bases between them. In germline, CDR1 is DFQATT, CDR2 SNEGSKA (reference sequence). CDR3 amino acids: CSARTACTDTQYF. In nucleotides, the CDR3 is TGCAGTGCGAGGACGGCTTGCACAGATACGCAGTATTTT.

The gene calls are TRBV20-1 and TRBJ2-5, with TRBD2 identical over 8 bases. J gave up 3 bases and V 4 bases, and 7 bases lay outside the gene matches. Per germline, CDR1 DFQATT and CDR2 SNEGSKA (reference sequence). This CDR3 contains 14 residues. The CDR3 sequence: CSANKDGGEETQYF. The CDR3 DNA reads as TGCAGTGCTAATAAAGACGGGGGGGAAGAGACCCAGTACTTC.

Only a few counts were recorded for this clonotype. V is TRBV3-1 and J is TRBJ1-6, with D unclear. Germline CDR1 reads LGHDT; CDR2 reads YNNKEL (reference sequence). V was trimmed by 2 bases and J by 9 bases, leaving 14 bases between them. There are 15 residues in the CDR3. CDR3 nucleotide sequence: TGTGCCAGCAGCCAAATGGGCCTGGGCGGTTCACCCCTCCACTTT. Translated, it gives CASSQMGLGGSPLHF. The full variable domain, its missing parts supplied by reference TRBV3-1 and TRBJ1-6, is DTAVSQTPKYLVTQMGNDKSIKCEQNLGHDTMYWYKQDSKKFLKIMFSYNNKELIINETVPNRFSPKSPDKAHLNLHINSLELGDSAVYFCASSQMGLGGSPLHFGNGTRLTVT.

This clonotype was seen at least ten times. The rearrangement joins TRBV12-3 or TRBV12-4 to TRBJ2-5; 7 nucleotides line up with TRBD1. This CDR3 is 15 amino acids long. Trimming at V came to 6 bases and at J to 2 bases, leaving 9 bases not matched to a gene. In DNA form, the CDR3 reads TGTGCCAGCAGCCTCGGACAGGCAAAACAAGAGACCCAGTACTTC. Translating it yields CASSLGQAKQETQYF.

This clonotype has just a few counts. The V and J genes are TRBV12-3 or TRBV12-4 and TRBJ1-1; D is ambiguous. The CDR3 covers 15 residues. V was pared by 0 bases and J by 3 bases, with 11 bases between. The CDR3 is CASSLAGDLDTEAFF. The CDR3, as DNA: TGTGCCAGCAGTTTAGCCGGAGATCTAGACACTGAAGCTTTCTTT.

The chain couples TRBV7-6 to TRBJ2-1; 13 positions agree with TRBD2. V dropped 5 bases and J dropped 7; count of bases not matched to a gene: 8. From germline, CDR1 is SGHVS and CDR2 FNYEAQ. This CDR3 comprises 16 residues. The CDR3 coding sequence is TGTGCCAGCAGCCCGAGAGGACTAGCGGGAGATAATGAGCAGTTCTTC. This codes for CASSPRGLAGDNEQFF.

This clonotype was counted a single time. This may be a read error, as it is one base from a much larger clone. The J gene is TRBJ2-7, the V gene TRBV20-1; 7 bases fit TRBD1. The length of the CDR3 is 13 residues. From germline, CDR1 is DFQATT and CDR2 SNEGSKA (reference sequence). The CDR3 region has the DNA TGCAGGGCTAGAGGACAGGTTGACTACGAGCAGTACTTC. Its protein product is CRARGQVDYEQYF.

This clonotype was counted ten times or more. The chain uses TRBV7-2 and TRBJ2-7; 11 bases match TRBD1. This CDR3 has 16 residues. Trimming cost V 5 bases and J 1 base; bases outside gene matches: 7. Germline CDR1 is SGHTA and CDR2 is FQGNSA. The CDR3 sequence is CASSPRTGGESYEQYF. As DNA, the CDR3 is TGTGCCAGCAGCCCCAGGACAGGGGGCGAATCCTACGAGCAGTACTTC.

This clonotype is a singleton in its sample. This sequence joins TRBV7-2 and TRBJ2-3; perhaps TRBD2 as D (5 bases). The V gene lost 5 bases and the J gene lost 1 base, with 16 bases spanning the gap. CDR3 length equals 16 residues. Germline CDR1 is SGHTA and CDR2 is FQGNSA. The CDR3 spells CASSLISGSGTDTQYF. CDR3 nucleotide sequence: TGTGCCAGCAGCCTTATCTCGGGGAGTGGCACAGATACGCAGTATTTT.

This clonotype has only one observation. The DNA is omitted, as the CDR3 cannot be located on it reliably, and the CDR3 follows TCRdb's listing. This rearrangement joins TRBV7-9 to TRBJ1-2; the table's D call of TRBD1 was not tested on the DNA. The CDR3 length equals 16 residues, ends included. CDR1 SEHNR and CDR2 FQNEAQ come from the germline V gene (reference sequence). CDR3: CVSSFGSGQGYYGYTF.

The V and J genes are TRBV7-9 and TRBJ1-2; D is ambiguous. V lost 1 base, J lost 7 bases, and 4 bases lay in between. The CDR3 is 11 amino acids. Germline CDR1 SEHNR, CDR2 FQNEAQ (reference sequence). The DNA of the CDR3 is TGTGCCAGCAGCTTAGAGGCTGGCTACACCTTC. It specifies CASSLEAGYTF. Complete variable domain (other parts from reference TRBV7-9 and TRBJ1-2): DTGVSQNPRHKITKRGQNVTFRCDPISEHNRLYWYRQTLGQGPEFLTYFQNEAQLEKSRLLSDRFSAERPKGSFSTLEIQRTEQGDSAMYLCASSLEAGYTFGSGTRLTVV.